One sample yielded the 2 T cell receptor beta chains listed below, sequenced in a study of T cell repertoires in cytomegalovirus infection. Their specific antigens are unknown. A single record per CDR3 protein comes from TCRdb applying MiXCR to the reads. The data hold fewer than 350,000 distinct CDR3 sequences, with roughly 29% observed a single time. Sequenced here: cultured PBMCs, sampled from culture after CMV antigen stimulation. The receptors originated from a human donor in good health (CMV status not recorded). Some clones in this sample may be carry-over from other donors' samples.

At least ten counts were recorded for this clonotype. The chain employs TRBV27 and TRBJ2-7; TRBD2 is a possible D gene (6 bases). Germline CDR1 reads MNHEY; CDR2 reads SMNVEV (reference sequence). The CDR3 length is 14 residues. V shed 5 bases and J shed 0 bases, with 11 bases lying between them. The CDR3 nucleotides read TGTGCCAGCAGTCCTGGGACTTTCTCCTACGAGCAGTACTTC. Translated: CASSPGTFSYEQYF.

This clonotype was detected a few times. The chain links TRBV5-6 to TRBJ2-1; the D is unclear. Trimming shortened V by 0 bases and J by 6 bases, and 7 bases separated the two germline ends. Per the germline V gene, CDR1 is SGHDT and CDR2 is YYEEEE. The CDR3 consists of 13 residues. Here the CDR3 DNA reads TGTGCCAGCAGCTTGGACTACGTCAATGAGCAGTTCTTC. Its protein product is CASSLDYVNEQFF. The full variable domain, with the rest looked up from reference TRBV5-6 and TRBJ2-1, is DAGVTQSPTHLIKTRGQQVTLRCSPKSGHDTVSWYQQALGQGPQFIFQYYEEEERQRGNFPDRFSGHQFPNYSSELNVNALLLGDSALYLCASSLDYVNEQFFGPGTRLTVL.